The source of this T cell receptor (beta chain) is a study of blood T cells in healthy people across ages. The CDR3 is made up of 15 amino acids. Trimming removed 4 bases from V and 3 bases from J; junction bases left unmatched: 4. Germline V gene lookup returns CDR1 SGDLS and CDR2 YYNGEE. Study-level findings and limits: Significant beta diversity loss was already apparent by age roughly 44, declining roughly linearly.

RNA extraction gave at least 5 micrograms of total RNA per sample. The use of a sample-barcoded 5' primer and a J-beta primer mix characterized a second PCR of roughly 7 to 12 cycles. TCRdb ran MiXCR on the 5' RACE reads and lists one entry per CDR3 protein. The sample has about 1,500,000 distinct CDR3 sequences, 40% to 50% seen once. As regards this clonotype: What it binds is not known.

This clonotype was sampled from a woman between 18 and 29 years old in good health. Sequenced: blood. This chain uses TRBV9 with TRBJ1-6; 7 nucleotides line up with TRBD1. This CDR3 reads CASSMGQIYNSPLHF. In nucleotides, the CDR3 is TGTGCCAGCAGCATGGGACAGATCTATAATTCACCCCTCCACTTT.